A single sample gave rise to the 29 T cell receptor beta chains below, sequenced in a study of cytomegalovirus exposure and HLA in healthy donors. TCRdb's copy holds only in-frame clones and misses some; the assay was immunoSEQ multiplex PCR. The sample records approximately 170,000 clones, about 90% being singletons. Sample: PBMCs. Receptors were obtained from a young woman in good health and CMV-seropositive.

The V gene is TRBV12-5, the J gene TRBJ1-5; 7 bases agree with TRBD1. CDR1 is LGHNT and CDR2 is FRNRAP in the germline V gene. The CDR3 sequence is 17 residues long. Trimming at V came to 6 bases and at J to 0 bases, leaving 11 bases not matched to a gene. The CDR3 loop reads CASGSWDRGYSNQPQHF. In nucleotides, the CDR3 is TGTGCTAGTGGCTCCTGGGACAGAGGGTATAGCAATCAGCCCCAGCATTTT.

The gene calls are TRBV2 and TRBJ2-7, with 7 bases identical to TRBD1. V trimming: 4 bases; J trimming: 7 bases; junction bases outside the gene matches: 13. The CDR3 contains 15 residues. Germline V gene lookup returns CDR1 SNHLY and CDR2 FYNNEI. In DNA form, the CDR3 reads TGTGCCAGCAGTGGAAGGGACAGCGTCGTGTGGGAGCAGTACTTC. The encoded protein is CASSGRDSVVWEQYF.

This clone came up a few times. The J gene is TRBJ1-6, the V gene TRBV7-6; 10 nucleotides match TRBD1. The germline V gene encodes CDR1 SGHVS and CDR2 FNYEAQ. The V segment lost 5 bases and the J segment 8 bases; nucleotides outside the gene matches: 6. The CDR3 sequence is 15 residues long. The chain's CDR3 is CASSQTGGTDSPLHF. For the CDR3, the DNA is TGTGCCAGCAGCCAGACAGGGGGCACGGATTCACCCCTCCACTTT.

V is TRBV7-2 and J is TRBJ2-2; 10 bases are a match to TRBD2. This CDR3 spans 16 amino acids. In germline, CDR1 is SGHTA, CDR2 FQGNSA. V lost 0 bases to trimming and J lost 5 bases; unmatched junction nucleotides: 3. The CDR3, as DNA: TGTGCCAGCAGCTTAGCAAATAGCGGGGGGACCGGGGAGCTGTTTTTT. Its translation is CASSLANSGGTGELFF.

This sequence joins TRBV15 and TRBJ2-7; 7 positions match TRBD1. The ends lost 4 bases at V and 4 bases at J; junction bases unmatched: 7. CDR1 is LNHNV, CDR2 YYDKDF, per germline (reference sequence). CDR3 length: 14 residues. The CDR3 sequence: CATSKTGQAYEQYF. CDR3 sequence (DNA): TGTGCCACCAGCAAGACCGGACAGGCGTACGAGCAGTACTTC.

V and J are TRBV25-1 and TRBJ2-2; TRBD1 agrees at 8 bases. Germline V gene lookup returns CDR1 MGHDK and CDR2 SYGVNS. The CDR3 covers 18 residues. V dropped 4 bases and J dropped 6; count of bases not matched to a gene: 16. The CDR3 region is CASSALTGGISAAGELFF. The CDR3 nucleotides are TGTGCCAGCAGTGCCCTAACAGGGGGTATCTCGGCCGCCGGGGAGCTGTTTTTT. Full variable domain (missing parts from reference TRBV25-1 and TRBJ2-2): EADIYQTPRYLVIGTGKKITLECSQTMGHDKMYWYQQDPGMELHLIHYSYGVNSTEKGDLSSESTVSRIRTEHFPLTLESARPSHTSQYLCASSALTGGISAAGELFFGEGSRLTVL.

The rearrangement links TRBV7-2 to TRBJ2-1, with a possible D match to TRBD2 (5 bases). V lost 7 bases and J lost 2, with 15 bases in between. The CDR3 sequence is 15 residues long. Per germline, CDR1 SGHTA and CDR2 FQGNSA. CDR3 DNA: TGTGCCAGCACCCCTGGCGGAGCGGCCTACAATGAGCAGTTCTTC. As protein: CASTPGGAAYNEQFF.

Worth noting for this clone: The same CDR3 also results from other DNA sequences found in this sample. This CDR3 reads CASSSSTGQGYEQYF. The DNA of the CDR3 is TGCGCCAGCAGCTCGTCAACAGGACAGGGCTACGAGCAGTACTTC. The genes are TRBV5-1 and TRBJ2-7; 8 nucleotides agree with TRBD1. V trimming: 3 bases; J trimming: 3 bases; junction bases outside the gene matches: 8. The V gene's germline CDR1 is SGHRS and CDR2 YFSETQ. The CDR3 contains 15 residues.

V gene TRBV19 combines with J gene TRBJ1-2; D remains ambiguous. Germline assignment: CDR1 LNHDA and CDR2 SQIVND (reference sequence). Trimming pared 3 bases from V and 7 bases from J, leaving 9 bases between. The CDR3 totals 12 residues. CDR3 nucleotides: TGTGCCAGTAGTATGGCGGGCCGTGGCTACACCTTC. It encodes CASSMAGRGYTF.

In its sample, this clone was seen a few times. The chain links TRBV30 to TRBJ2-7; D might be TRBD1 (6 bases). The CDR3 contains 15 residues. CDR1 is GTSNPN and CDR2 is SVGIG in the germline V gene (reference sequence). V gave up 2 bases and J gave up 3 bases, with 17 bases separating them. CDR3 sequence: CAWSPQQGINYEQYF. The CDR3 nucleotides read TGTGCCTGGAGTCCTCAACAGGGAATTAACTACGAGCAGTACTTC.

The CDR3 DNA follows: TGTGCCACCCTGACTAGCGGGAGCGTCGATGAGCAGTTCTTC. It codes for CATLTSGSVDEQFF. This chain uses TRBV15 with TRBJ2-1, with 12 nucleotides matching TRBD2. The CDR3 totals 14 residues. V dropped 8 bases and J dropped 8; count of bases not matched to a gene: 7. The germline V gene encodes CDR1 LNHNV and CDR2 YYDKDF (reference sequence).

The gene calls are TRBV25-1 and TRBJ1-1; D may be TRBD1 (5 bases). The CDR3 runs to 15 residues. Germline CDR1 is MGHDK and CDR2 is SYGVNS. Trimming pared 3 bases from V and 0 bases from J, leaving 11 bases between. The CDR3 region is CASSEYGGMNTEAFF. Written as DNA, the CDR3 is TGTGCCAGCAGTGAGTACGGGGGAATGAACACTGAAGCTTTCTTT.

J is TRBJ1-2 and V is TRBV5-1, with D hard to call. The CDR3 length is 12 residues. Trimming removed 5 bases from V and 8 bases from J, with 13 bases in between. The germline CDR1 and CDR2 sequences are SGHRS and YFSETQ. The DNA of the CDR3 is TGCGCCAGCAGGGCAATAGGGAGCGGCTACACCTTC. Its protein product is CASRAIGSGYTF.

The V and J genes are TRBV5-1 and TRBJ2-5, with TRBD1 identical over 7 bases. Germline CDR1 is SGHRS and CDR2 is YFSETQ. The CDR3 spans 13 residues. Trimming removed 4 bases from V and 3 bases from J; junction bases left unmatched: 3. The CDR3 protein is CASSPGTEETQYF. The CDR3 bases are TGCGCCAGCAGCCCTGGGACAGAAGAGACCCAGTACTTC.

This chain connects TRBV28 to TRBJ2-1; 11 bases match TRBD2. Per germline, CDR1 MDHEN and CDR2 SYDVKM. The length of the CDR3 is 15 residues. V gave up 3 bases and J gave up 8 bases; unmatched junction bases: 6. The CDR3 region has the DNA TGTGCCAGCAGTTTGTCTAGCGGGAGGAGGTATGAGCAGTTCTTC. It is translated as CASSLSSGRRYEQFF.

The rearrangement uses TRBV18 and TRBJ2-7, with TRBD2 as a possible D gene (6 bases). Deletions cut 1 base from V and 0 bases from J, with 13 bases between. The CDR3 is 16 residues long. The germline V gene has CDR1 KGHSH and CDR2 LQKENI. Here the CDR3 reads CASSPLDDGSSYEQYF. The DNA of the CDR3 is TGTGCCAGCTCACCACTAGATGACGGGAGCTCCTACGAGCAGTACTTC.

This clone has more than one count but fewer than ten. The gene calls are TRBV4-2 and TRBJ1-1; the D is unclear. Looked up from germline, CDR1 is LGHNA and CDR2 is YNFKEQ. The CDR3 length is 14 residues. The germline V and J ends were trimmed by 0 bases and 5 bases, with 10 bases remaining between them. The CDR3 sequence is CASSQELRGTEAFF. The CDR3 DNA sequence: TGTGCCAGCAGCCAAGAGCTCCGAGGGACTGAAGCTTTCTTT.

The chain is built from TRBV7-6 and TRBJ1-6, with D hard to call. In germline, CDR1 is SGHVS, CDR2 FNYEAQ. V dropped 1 base and J dropped 6 bases, with 16 bases sitting between them. The CDR3 has 17 amino acids. This chain's CDR3 is CASSLGSADISNSPLHF. The CDR3 DNA is TGTGCCAGCAGCTTAGGTTCCGCGGATATAAGTAATTCACCCCTCCACTTT.

The chain carries TRBV5-1 and TRBJ2-5; TRBD1 agrees at 8 bases. J was trimmed by 5 bases and V by 5 bases; bases with no gene match: 8. The CDR3 is 14 amino acids. Germline values: CDR1 SGHRS, CDR2 YFSETQ. In DNA form, the CDR3 reads TGCGCCAGCAGACTAGACAGGGGCGGGGAGACCCAGTACTTC. It specifies CASRLDRGGETQYF.

This clone is a singleton in its sample. The V call is TRBV6-6, the J call TRBJ2-1; possibly TRBD2 for D (6 bases). With 1 base removed from V and 7 bases from J, the gap between germline ends came to 17 bases. The CDR3 runs 16 residues. Germline CDR1 is MNHNY and CDR2 is SVGAGI (reference sequence). In DNA, the CDR3 is TGTGCCAGCAGTTACTACGGGACTTCAAAGGGAAATGAGCAGTTCTTC. Translated: CASSYYGTSKGNEQFF.

The V gene is TRBV2, the J gene TRBJ2-5; TRBD2 matches at 9 bases. V was pared by 5 bases and J by 4 bases, with 8 bases of the junction left unmatched. The CDR3 is 15 residues long. Germline V CDR1 and CDR2: SNHLY, FYNNEI. The CDR3 sequence: CASSLTSGPRETQYF. DNA of the CDR3: TGTGCCAGCAGTCTGACTAGCGGCCCCCGAGAGACCCAGTACTTC.

The V call is TRBV7-8, the J call TRBJ2-7; unclear D gene. The CDR3 consists of 16 residues. Germline lookup yields CDR1 SGHVS and CDR2 FQNEAQ. The ends were cut back, 4 bases at V and 0 bases at J, with 16 bases in the middle. This CDR3 is CASSSRPASSSYEQYF. The CDR3 coding sequence is TGTGCCAGCAGCTCCCGCCCTGCTAGTAGCTCCTACGAGCAGTACTTC.

The chain recombines TRBV5-1 with TRBJ2-3; D not certain. Trimming removed 3 bases from V and 5 bases from J, with 10 bases in between. CDR1 and CDR2 from the germline V gene are SGHRS and YFSETQ. This CDR3 contains 13 residues. CDR3 sequence: CASSSVAVDTQYF. In DNA, the CDR3 is TGCGCCAGCAGCTCCGTAGCCGTAGATACGCAGTATTTT. Using reference TRBV5-1 and TRBJ2-3 for the parts outside the CDR3, the full variable domain is KAGVTQTPRYLIKTRGQQVTLSCSPISGHRSVSWYQQTPGQGLQFLFEYFSETQRNKGNFPGRFSGRQFSNSRSEMNVSTLELGDSALYLCASSSVAVDTQYFGPGTRLTVL.

The CDR3 region is CASRGQGWTEAFF. The CDR3 nucleotides read TGTGCCAGCAGAGGACAGGGTTGGACTGAAGCTTTCTTT. The genes are TRBV27 and TRBJ1-1; 8 bases align to TRBD1. Germline V lookup: CDR1 MNHEY, CDR2 SMNVEV (reference sequence). The trim removed 6 bases at V and 5 bases at J, leaving 5 bases unmatched. This CDR3 comprises 13 residues.

This sequence joins TRBV7-9 and TRBJ2-7, with TRBD1 matching 8 bases. The germline V gene has CDR1 SEHNR and CDR2 FQNEAQ (reference sequence). The CDR3 spans 17 residues. V shed 2 bases and J 3 bases; nucleotides not matched to a gene: 12. The CDR3 here is CASSLFGTGSFLYEQYF. The CDR3 DNA reads TGTGCCAGCAGCTTATTTGGGACAGGTTCCTTTCTCTACGAGCAGTACTTC. The whole variable domain, remainder taken from reference TRBV7-9 and TRBJ2-7, is DTGVSQNPRHKITKRGQNVTFRCDPISEHNRLYWYRQTLGQGPEFLTYFQNEAQLEKSRLLSDRFSAERPKGSFSTLEIQRTEQGDSAMYLCASSLFGTGSFLYEQYFGPGTRLTVT.

The V call is TRBV28, the J call TRBJ2-3; tentative D call: TRBD1 (5 bases). CDR1 is MDHEN and CDR2 is SYDVKM in the germline V gene. This CDR3 has 15 residues. V was shortened by 9 bases and J by 2 bases, with 18 bases between the two germline ends. CDR3 sequence (DNA): TGTGCCAGTACCCAAGACCAGGGAAACACAGATACGCAGTATTTT. Residues: CASTQDQGNTDTQYF. The variable domain in full, with the rest retrieved from reference TRBV28 and TRBJ2-3, is DVKVTQSSRYLVKRTGEKVFLECVQDMDHENMFWYRQDPGLGLRLIYFSYDVKMKEKGDIPEGYSVSREKKERFSLILESASTNQTSMYLCASTQDQGNTDTQYFGPGTRLTVL.

CDR3 protein: CASSYVPGYTEAFF. In nucleotides, the CDR3 is TGTGCCAGCAGTTACGTCCCAGGGTACACTGAAGCTTTCTTT. The rearrangement joins TRBV6-5 to TRBJ1-1, with TRBD1 as a possible D gene (5 bases). The CDR3 is 14 residues long. Germline loops: CDR1 MNHEY, CDR2 SVGAGI. V was cut by 2 bases and J by 3 bases, with 10 bases left in between.

The J gene is TRBJ1-2, the V gene TRBV9; D is perhaps TRBD1 (6 bases). Germline V CDR1 and CDR2: SGDLS, YYNGEE. Trimming stripped 1 base from V and 5 bases from J, with 15 bases between. This CDR3 has 15 residues. As DNA, the CDR3 is TGTGCCAGCAGCGTAATTATCGGGGGGGCGTATGGCTACACCTTC. It specifies CASSVIIGGAYGYTF. Supplemented by reference TRBV9 and TRBJ1-2, the full variable domain reads DSGVTQTPKHLITATGQRVTLRCSPRSGDLSVYWYQQSLDQGLQFLIQYYNGEERAKGNILERFSAQQFPDLHSELNLSSLELGDSALYFCASSVIIGGAYGYTFGSGTRLTVV.

This chain's CDR3 is CASSTRTSDEQYF. The CDR3 DNA sequence: TGTGCCAGTAGTACTCGGACTAGCGACGAGCAGTACTTC. The chain joins TRBV19 to TRBJ2-7; TRBD2 matches 9 bases. The CDR3 runs 13 residues. Germline trimming cut 4 bases from V and 5 bases from J; bases unmatched to any gene: 3. Germline V gene lookup returns CDR1 LNHDA and CDR2 SQIVND (reference sequence).